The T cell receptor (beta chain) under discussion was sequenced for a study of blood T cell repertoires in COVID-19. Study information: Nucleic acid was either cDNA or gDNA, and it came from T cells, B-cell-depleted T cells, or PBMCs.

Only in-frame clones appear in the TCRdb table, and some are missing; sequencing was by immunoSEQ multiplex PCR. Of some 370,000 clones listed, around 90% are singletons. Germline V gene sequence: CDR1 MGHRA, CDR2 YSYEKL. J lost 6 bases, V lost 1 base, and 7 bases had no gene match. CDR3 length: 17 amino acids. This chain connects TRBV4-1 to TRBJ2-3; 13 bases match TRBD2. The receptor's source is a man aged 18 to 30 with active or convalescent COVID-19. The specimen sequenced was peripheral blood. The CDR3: CASSQVTSGGARDTQYF. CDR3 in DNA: TGCGCCAGCAGCCAAGTTACTAGCGGGGGGGCCCGGGATACGCAGTATTTT.